The source of this T cell receptor (beta chain) is a study of T cell repertoires in cytomegalovirus infection (dated by TCRdb to 2018 to 2020). Background for the entire study: Recently identified HLA-C-restricted CMV epitopes, whose presentation resists viral immunomodulation, were targeted by peptide stimulations together with well-studied HLA-B-restricted epitopes. Donor HLA type was relevant to the analysis, because carriage of CMV infection together with the matching HLA type was indicated by public TCR beta signatures.

Sequenced using an Illumina HiSeq 1500. The public sequencing data were trimmed at Q25 with fastp and processed into clonotypes with MiXCR by TCRdb, which kept only in-frame beta chains. Each CDR3 protein gets just one entry, which takes the most common genes and DNA from the rows behind it. The sample includes around 750,000 distinct CDR3 sequences, with approximately 32% observed a single time. Clones ranked in the top ten supply around 12% of the sample. The meaning of the sample's treatment or condition label: in vitro stimulation with specific CMV peptide epitopes to enrich CMV-specific T cells. Reading from cysteine to phenylalanine, the CDR3 counts 14 amino acids. Just the 42-base CDR3 DNA is kept, in frame starting at base 1. The junction shows trimming of 3 bases on V and 2 bases on J, plus 7 bases between the germline ends. From a lookup of the germline V gene, CDR1 and CDR2 are SGHTA and FQGNSA.

In this sample, this clonotype turned up many times. The target of this receptor is not known. No base qualities exist here, and no much larger clone lies one base off it. General study outcomes and caveats: Carriers of CMV infection plus the relevant HLA type were discriminated by the cumulative frequency of public TCR beta family members in the study cohort and in an independent approximately 340-donor cohort. The ex vivo response was dominated by HLA-C-restricted CMV-specific TCR beta clonotypes, which also provided the single most frequent clonotype in two of eight donors.

The sequencing used cultured CD8+ T cells from PBMCs, collected from culture after CMV antigen stimulation. The sequence is built from TRBV7-2 and TRBJ2-2; the D gene cannot be resolved reliably. The TCR originated in a human donor in good health (CMV status not recorded). Some clones in this sample may be carry-over from other donors' samples. The CDR3 in this case is CASSFAQNTGELFF. The DNA sequence reads TGTGCCAGCAGCTTCGCACAAAACACCGGGGAGCTGTTTTTT.